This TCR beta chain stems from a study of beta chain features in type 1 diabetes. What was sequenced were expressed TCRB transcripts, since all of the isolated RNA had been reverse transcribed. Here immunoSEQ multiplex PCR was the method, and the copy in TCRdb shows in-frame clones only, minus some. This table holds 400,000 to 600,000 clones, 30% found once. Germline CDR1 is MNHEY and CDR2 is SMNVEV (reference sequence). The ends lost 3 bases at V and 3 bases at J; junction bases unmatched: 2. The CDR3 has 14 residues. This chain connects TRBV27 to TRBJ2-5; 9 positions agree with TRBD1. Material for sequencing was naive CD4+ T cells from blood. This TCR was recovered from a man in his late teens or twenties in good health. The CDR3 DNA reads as TGTGCCAGCAGTTTTCGGACAGGGGAAGAGACCCAGTACTTC. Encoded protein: CASSFRTGEETQYF.